Below are 30 T cell receptor beta chains sequenced from a single sample in a study of CD8+ T cells in alopecia areata. It was cDNA, reverse transcribed from extracted RNA, that served as the sequencing template. The assay was immunoSEQ multiplex PCR, and TCRdb's table has in-frame clones only and misses some. Of around 100,000 clones in the sample, about three fifths were seen once. Treatment: oral pan-JAK inhibitor, 5-10 mg twice daily. This specimen was CD8+ T cells sorted from blood, taken at approximately week 61, from a patient treated with tofacitinib. These receptors originate from a human donor with alopecia areata.

This chain uses TRBV7-8 with TRBJ2-3; 8 nucleotides line up with TRBD1. In germline, CDR1 is SGHVS, CDR2 FQNEAQ. Trimming at V came to 5 bases and at J to 2 bases, leaving 9 bases not matched to a gene. This CDR3 contains 16 residues. The chain's CDR3 is CASSPQTGVITDTQYF. The CDR3 DNA follows: TGTGCCAGCAGCCCTCAGACAGGGGTCATCACAGATACGCAGTATTTT.

V gene TRBV13 combines with J gene TRBJ2-5; no clear D. Trimming pared 7 bases from V and 1 base from J, leaving 13 bases between. This CDR3 is built from 14 residues. In germline, CDR1 is PRHDT, CDR2 FYEKMQ (reference sequence). CDR3 in DNA: TGTGCCAGCACCATTAGGCGGACCCAAGAGACCCAGTACTTC. Its translation: CASTIRRTQETQYF.

V and J are TRBV13 and TRBJ2-7; D unresolved. Germline CDR1 reads PRHDT; CDR2 reads FYEKMQ (reference sequence). Trimming took off 3 bases at V and 4 bases at J, with 4 bases between the two ends. CDR3 length: 11 residues. CDR3 DNA: TGTGCCAGCAGCTTTGGATACGAGCAGTACTTC. Translated, it gives CASSFGYEQYF.

The chain links TRBV6-5 to TRBJ2-5; TRBD1 agrees at 8 bases. The CDR3 runs to 15 residues. Germline V gene sequence: CDR1 MNHEY, CDR2 SVGAGI. J was trimmed by 2 bases and V by 6 bases; bases with no gene match: 8. The CDR3 reads CASRTFRTGQETQYF. The DNA of the CDR3 is TGTGCCAGCAGAACCTTCAGGACAGGGCAAGAGACCCAGTACTTC.

The CDR3: CASDPDRMRTYEQYF. The CDR3 nucleotides are TGTGCCAGCGATCCCGACAGGATGCGTACCTACGAGCAGTACTTC. J is TRBJ2-5 and V is TRBV27; possibly TRBD1 for D (6 bases). The end of the DNA is better explained by TRBJ2-7, so the J call may be wrong. This CDR3 spans 15 amino acids. CDR1 and CDR2 from the germline V gene are MNHEY and SMNVEV (reference sequence).

The chain has TRBV10-3 and TRBJ2-2; the D call may be TRBD1 or TRBD2 (5 bases each). The V end was cut by 10 bases, the J end by 4 bases, with 10 bases between. CDR1 and CDR2 (germline): ENHRY, SYGVKD. This CDR3 region has 12 residues. The chain's CDR3 is CATQGPTGELFF. Here the CDR3 DNA reads TGTGCCACTCAGGGACCCACCGGGGAGCTGTTTTTT.

The rearrangement links TRBV7-9 to TRBJ1-2; D remains ambiguous. The CDR3 is made up of 15 amino acids. The V end lost 1 base, the J end lost 5 bases, and 14 bases lay between the germline ends. The germline V gene encodes CDR1 SEHNR and CDR2 FQNEAQ (reference sequence). CDR3 sequence (DNA): TGTGCCAGCAGCTTAGAGAGTACCCATTCTTATGGCTACACCTTC. It is translated as CASSLESTHSYGYTF.

The CDR3 region has the DNA TGTGCCAGCAGTTTATCGGGCATGACTGAAGCTTTCTTT. This sequence encodes CASSLSGMTEAFF. The chain links TRBV27 to TRBJ1-1; no firm D call. Looked up from germline, CDR1 is MNHEY and CDR2 is SMNVEV (reference sequence). Trimming took off 0 bases at V and 5 bases at J, with 7 bases between the two ends. The CDR3 contains 13 residues.

J is TRBJ2-5 and V is TRBV29-1; a weak D match, TRBD1 (5 bases). The CDR3 sequence is 15 residues long. With 2 bases removed from V and 1 base from J, the gap between germline ends came to 14 bases. Germline CDR1 and CDR2: SQVTM and ANQGSEA. CDR3 protein: CSVEFPQGVQETQYF. CDR3 nucleotide sequence: TGCAGCGTTGAATTCCCCCAGGGCGTCCAAGAGACCCAGTACTTC.

Worth noting for this clone: One end of the junction is discordant with germline, which a read error may explain. The rearrangement joins TRBV6-5 to TRBJ2-2, with D possibly matching TRBD2 (5 bases). The CDR3 sequence is 12 residues long. Germline V gene lookup returns CDR1 MNHEY and CDR2 SVGAGI. CDR3 region: CASSLRPGELLF. The CDR3, as DNA: TGTGCCAGCAGCCTCCGTCCCGGGGAGCTGCTTTTT.

The V and J genes are TRBV7-9 and TRBJ1-5, with a weak D call TRBD1 (5 bases). V was trimmed by 3 bases and J by 5 bases, leaving 11 bases between them. This CDR3 is 14 amino acids long. The germline V gene encodes CDR1 SEHNR and CDR2 FQNEAQ (reference sequence). The CDR3 spells CASSFGGADQPQHF. CDR3 DNA sequence: TGTGCCAGCAGCTTCGGGGGTGCGGATCAGCCCCAGCATTTT.

CDR3 amino acids: CASSLTDSLNTEAFF. The CDR3 DNA reads TGTGCCAGCAGTCTCACAGACAGTCTGAACACTGAAGCTTTCTTT. This chain joins TRBV6-6 and TRBJ1-1; D might be TRBD1 (5 bases). CDR3 length: 15 residues. Between the trimmed V and J ends, which lost 5 bases and 0 bases, there was a span of 13 bases. Germline CDR1 is MNHNY and CDR2 is SVGAGI (reference sequence).

This clone was found once. This chain links TRBV12-5 with TRBJ2-7; no reliable D call. Germline values: CDR1 LGHNT, CDR2 FRNRAP. The CDR3 spans 13 residues. Deletions cut 2 bases from V and 6 bases from J, with 11 bases between. The CDR3 reads CASGLSSTSEQYF. CDR3 in DNA: TGTGCTAGTGGTTTGAGCTCTACATCCGAGCAGTACTTC. The whole variable domain, filled in from reference TRBV12-5 and TRBJ2-7, reads DARVTQTPRHKVTEMGQEVTMRCQPILGHNTVFWYRQTMMQGLELLAYFRNRAPLDDSGMPKDRFSAEMPDATLATLKIQPSEPRDSAVYFCASGLSSTSEQYFGPGTRLTVT.

The rearrangement uses TRBV27 and TRBJ1-5, with D unclear. Trimming took off 3 bases at V and 5 bases at J, with 8 bases between the two ends. CDR3 size: 13 residues. Germline-derived CDR1 and CDR2 are MNHEY and SMNVEV (reference sequence). The CDR3 is CASSFERDQPQHF. The CDR3 DNA sequence: TGTGCCAGCAGTTTCGAGAGGGATCAGCCCCAGCATTTT.

About this clone itself: A far larger clone differs by one base, so this is likely a read error. The sample carries other DNA sequences with the same CDR3. V gene TRBV13 combines with J gene TRBJ2-7; no reliable D call. This CDR3 is built from 10 residues. The V end lost 5 bases, the J end lost 6 bases, and 5 bases lay between the germline ends. The germline V gene encodes CDR1 PRHDT and CDR2 FYEKMQ (reference sequence). The CDR3 region has the DNA TGTGCCAGCAGCGGCACCGAGCAGTACTTC. This gives the protein CASSGTEQYF.

V gene TRBV15 combines with J gene TRBJ2-3; 7 nucleotides agree with TRBD2. The CDR3 contains 14 residues. Germline V gene lookup returns CDR1 LNHNV and CDR2 YYDKDF (reference sequence). V lost 5 bases and J lost 0; bases outside the gene matches: 2. CDR3 nucleotides: TGTGCCACCAGCGGGGGGGACAGCACAGATACGCAGTATTTT. It specifies CATSGGDSTDTQYF.

This sequence joins TRBV4-1 and TRBJ2-2, with D perhaps TRBD2 (7 bases). V dropped 4 bases and J dropped 3 bases, with 21 bases sitting between them. The CDR3 has 18 residues. Germline V gene data show CDR1 as MGHRA and CDR2 as YSYEKL. CDR3: CASSRLAGGGRDTGELFF. As DNA, the CDR3 is TGCGCCAGCAGCCGCCTGGCAGGCGGGGGCCGCGACACCGGGGAGCTGTTTTTT.

The chain joins TRBV4-2 to TRBJ2-7, with 10 bases aligning to TRBD2. V was clipped by 4 bases and J by 5 bases; unmatched bases: 8. The V gene's germline CDR1 is LGHNA and CDR2 YNFKEQ. This CDR3 region has 15 residues. In DNA, the CDR3 is TGTGCCAGCAGCCTGGGGAGCGGGGGGGCCAACGAGCAGTACTTC. Protein product: CASSLGSGGANEQYF.

There are many counts of this clone. The chain carries TRBV2 and TRBJ2-1, with a tentative D call TRBD1 (6 bases). Germline V gene sequence: CDR1 SNHLY, CDR2 FYNNEI. Trimming shortened V by 3 bases and J by 7 bases, and 10 bases separated the two germline ends. CDR3 size: 13 residues. In nucleotides, the CDR3 is TGTGCCAGCAGTGACAGGGGTGAAAATGAGCAGTTCTTC. Translating it yields CASSDRGENEQFF. Combining the CDR3 with reference TRBV2 and TRBJ2-1 gives the whole variable domain EPEVTQTPSHQVTQMGQEVILRCVPISNHLYFYWYRQILGQKVEFLVSFYNNEISEKSEIFDDQFSVERPDGSNFTLKIRSTKLEDSAMYFCASSDRGENEQFFGPGTRLTVL.

A single count supports this clone. V and J are TRBV2 and TRBJ2-3, with D perhaps TRBD2 (5 bases). CDR1 and CDR2 (germline): SNHLY, FYNNEI. The CDR3 has 16 amino acids. Trimming removed 8 bases from V and 5 bases from J, with 23 bases in between. CDR3: CASYSPEATRRDTQYF. In DNA form, the CDR3 reads TGTGCCAGCTATTCTCCGGAGGCCACACGGAGAGATACGCAGTATTTT.

The chain links TRBV4-1 to TRBJ2-3, with D possibly TRBD1 on 6 matching bases. Trimming removed 3 bases from V and 0 bases from J, with 10 bases in between. CDR3 length: 15 residues. Germline V gene sequence: CDR1 MGHRA, CDR2 YSYEKL. CDR3 loop: CASSHHGQSTDTQYF. The CDR3 nucleotides read TGCGCCAGCAGCCACCACGGACAGAGCACAGATACGCAGTATTTT.

The chain has TRBV4-2 and TRBJ1-5; a weak D match, TRBD1 (5 bases). Between the trimmed V and J ends, which lost 7 bases and 0 bases, there was a span of 13 bases. The CDR3 length is 15 residues. Germline CDR1 is LGHNA and CDR2 is YNFKEQ. In DNA form, the CDR3 reads TGTGCCAGCACCCCGACAGAGTATAGCAATCAGCCCCAGCATTTT. Its translation: CASTPTEYSNQPQHF.

The chain carries TRBV2 and TRBJ2-2; perhaps TRBD2 as D (7 bases). Germline assignment: CDR1 SNHLY and CDR2 FYNNEI. Trimming removed 0 bases from V and 6 bases from J, with 14 bases in between. This CDR3 is 16 amino acids long. DNA for the CDR3: TGTGCCAGCAGTGAAGCTTGGCAGGGGAGGGCCGGGGAGCTGTTTTTT. It specifies CASSEAWQGRAGELFF. The full variable domain, its missing parts supplied by reference TRBV2 and TRBJ2-2, is EPEVTQTPSHQVTQMGQEVILRCVPISNHLYFYWYRQILGQKVEFLVSFYNNEISEKSEIFDDQFSVERPDGSNFTLKIRSTKLEDSAMYFCASSEAWQGRAGELFFGEGSRLTVL.

V is TRBV9 and J is TRBJ2-2; 10 bases are shared with TRBD1. Germline trimming cut 1 base from V and 4 bases from J; bases unmatched to any gene: 10. There are 18 residues in the CDR3. Germline CDR1 reads SGDLS; CDR2 reads YYNGEE. CDR3 amino acids: CASSVLSPGQGTTGELFF. The CDR3, as DNA: TGTGCCAGCAGCGTATTAAGCCCGGGACAGGGGACCACCGGGGAGCTGTTTTTT.

The V and J genes are TRBV10-3 and TRBJ1-2, with D perhaps matching TRBD1 (5 bases). This CDR3 has 16 residues. Trimming removed 5 bases at V and 1 base at J, with 17 bases between. Germline loops: CDR1 ENHRY, CDR2 SYGVKD. For the CDR3, the DNA is TGTGCCATCAGTTGGGACCTCGGTTGGGTTAACTATGGCTACACCTTC. The encoded protein is CAISWDLGWVNYGYTF.

This chain links TRBV7-9 with TRBJ1-1; D gene unclear. The CDR3 consists of 11 residues. V was trimmed by 5 bases and J by 10 bases, leaving 11 bases between them. Germline V gene lookup returns CDR1 SEHNR and CDR2 FQNEAQ (reference sequence). CDR3 sequence reads: CASSPSTPAFF. The CDR3 region has the DNA TGTGCCAGCAGCCCGTCCACTCCAGCTTTCTTT.

The chain has TRBV13 and TRBJ2-5, with D perhaps matching TRBD1 (5 bases). Trimming stripped 2 bases from V and 1 base from J, with 11 bases between. Germline V lookup: CDR1 PRHDT, CDR2 FYEKMQ (reference sequence). This CDR3 region has 15 residues. The CDR3: CASSLRGQAQETQYF. Written as DNA, the CDR3 is TGTGCCAGCAGCTTAAGAGGACAAGCCCAAGAGACCCAGTACTTC.

The V gene is TRBV27, the J gene TRBJ2-1, with 8 bases that match TRBD2. CDR3 length: 16 amino acids. J gave up 1 base and V 0 bases, and 2 bases lay outside the gene matches. From germline, CDR1 is MNHEY and CDR2 SMNVEV (reference sequence). For the CDR3, the DNA is TGTGCCAGCAGTTTATCCACTAGCGGTTCCTACAATGAGCAGTTCTTC. It yields the protein CASSLSTSGSYNEQFF.

The J gene is TRBJ1-6, the V gene TRBV9, with D possibly TRBD1 on 5 matching bases. CDR1 is SGDLS, CDR2 YYNGEE, per germline. The CDR3 length is 15 residues. The V gene lost 6 bases and the J gene lost 10 bases, with 20 bases spanning the gap. Here the CDR3 reads CASTPAGRAGSPLHF. CDR3 nucleotide sequence: TGTGCCAGCACCCCGGCAGGGCGGGCTGGCTCACCCCTCCACTTT. Full variable domain (rest looked up from reference TRBV9 and TRBJ1-6): DSGVTQTPKHLITATGQRVTLRCSPRSGDLSVYWYQQSLDQGLQFLIQYYNGEERAKGNILERFSAQQFPDLHSELNLSSLELGDSALYFCASTPAGRAGSPLHFGNGTRLTVT.

The chain joins TRBV15 to TRBJ2-4; TRBD1 matches at 8 bases. The CDR3 has 15 residues. The ends lost 1 base at V and 3 bases at J; junction bases unmatched: 2. Germline V gene lookup returns CDR1 LNHNV and CDR2 YYDKDF (reference sequence). The CDR3 DNA follows: TGTGCCACCAGCAGAGTTACAGGGGGCAAAAACATTCAGTACTTC. As protein: CATSRVTGGKNIQYF.